Below are 11 T cell receptor beta chains sequenced from a single sample in a study of shared clonotypes between healthy human individuals. TCRdb's table, derived via immunoSEQ multiplex PCR, lists solely in-frame clones and lacks some. The data hold 2.3 million or so clones, with over 90% observed a single time. The sequenced material came from naive CD4+ T cells from PBMCs. The subset denotes: CD45RA+ positively selected. The origin of the receptors is a man aged 18 to 30 in good health. Some clones in this sample may be carry-over from other donors' samples.

On this clone itself: Additional DNA sequences in this sample encode the identical CDR3. This chain connects TRBV5-1 to TRBJ2-1, with no clear D. V was trimmed by 2 bases and J by 5 bases, leaving 5 bases between them. The CDR3 sequence is 12 residues long. CDR1 SGHRS and CDR2 YFSETQ come from the germline V gene. CDR3: CASSFPDNEQFF. Written as DNA, the CDR3 is TGCGCCAGCAGCTTCCCCGACAATGAGCAGTTCTTC.

V is TRBV6-6 and J is TRBJ1-1; D remains ambiguous. V lost 1 base to trimming and J lost 5 bases, with 11 bases between them. Germline CDR1 is MNHNY and CDR2 is SVGAGI (reference sequence). The CDR3 spans 14 residues. DNA for the CDR3: TGTGCCAGCAGTTACTTATCGACGGGGACTGAAGCTTTCTTT. It codes for CASSYLSTGTEAFF.

The gene calls are TRBV18 and TRBJ2-1; 8 nucleotides line up with TRBD2. Germline V gene sequence: CDR1 KGHSH, CDR2 LQKENI. Trimming cost V 0 bases and J 4 bases; bases outside gene matches: 5. This CDR3 region has 16 residues. The CDR3 sequence is CASSPPTSGIYNEQFF. The DNA of the CDR3 is TGTGCCAGCTCACCACCCACTAGCGGAATATACAATGAGCAGTTCTTC.

The V and J genes are TRBV5-1 and TRBJ2-3; a possible D gene is TRBD2 (6 bases). The CDR3 length is 15 residues. Germline CDR1 and CDR2: SGHRS and YFSETQ. The V end lost 1 base, the J end lost 1 base, and 10 bases lay between the germline ends. CDR3 protein: CASSLWASGTDTQYF. In nucleotides, the CDR3 is TGCGCCAGCAGCTTGTGGGCTAGCGGCACAGATACGCAGTATTTT.

CDR3 DNA sequence: TGTGCCAGCTCACCATCGAGACAAGGTGAAAAACTGTTTTTT. It translates to CASSPSRQGEKLFF. The V call is TRBV18, the J call TRBJ1-4; D unclear. CDR1 and CDR2 from the germline V gene are KGHSH and LQKENI. This CDR3 spans 14 amino acids. V gave up 2 bases and J gave up 7 bases, with 11 bases separating them.

The genes are TRBV5-6 and TRBJ2-3, with 7 nucleotides matching TRBD1. The CDR3 is made up of 15 amino acids. Germline V gives CDR1 SGHDT, CDR2 YYEEEE. Unmatched junction bases numbered 9, after V lost 4 bases and J lost 4 bases. CDR3 sequence (DNA): TGTGCCAGCAGCCTCGGACAGGTTAGGTCAGATACGCAGTATTTT. Its protein product is CASSLGQVRSDTQYF.

J is TRBJ1-1 and V is TRBV5-4, with D possibly being TRBD1 (6 bases). Trimming pared 4 bases from V and 5 bases from J, leaving 21 bases between. The CDR3 contains 16 residues. Germline lookup yields CDR1 SGHNT and CDR2 YYREEE (reference sequence). The CDR3 DNA sequence: TGTGCCAGCAGCCGATTCAATTTACAGGGAGGGACTGAAGCTTTCTTT. Translated, it gives CASSRFNLQGGTEAFF.

The chain joins TRBV7-9 to TRBJ2-7, with 7 positions matching TRBD2. CDR1 is SEHNR and CDR2 is FQNEAQ in the germline V gene (reference sequence). After removal of 4 bases from V and 4 bases from J, the junction contained 13 bases not matched to a gene. This CDR3 contains 16 residues. The CDR3 loop reads CASSWLGGKEAYEQYF. CDR3 DNA: TGTGCCAGCAGCTGGTTGGGGGGGAAGGAGGCTTACGAGCAGTACTTC.

This clone was detected only once. This chain connects TRBV4-3 to TRBJ2-5, with D tentatively TRBD1 (6 bases). The CDR3 runs 16 residues. Germline CDR1 is LGHNA and CDR2 is YSLEER. V was clipped by 1 base and J by 1 base, with 13 bases between them. The CDR3 loop is CASSQGNRDTQETQYF. The CDR3 DNA is TGCGCCAGCAGCCAAGGGAACCGGGACACCCAAGAGACCCAGTACTTC.

This clone was seen a handful of times. The chain links TRBV4-2 to TRBJ1-5, with D unresolved. With 0 bases removed from V and 5 bases from J, the gap between germline ends came to 11 bases. CDR3 size: 15 residues. CDR1 is LGHNA, CDR2 YNFKEQ, per germline. The CDR3 coding sequence is TGTGCCAGCAGCCAAGAGGTGACACAAGATCAGCCCCAGCATTTT. Translated: CASSQEVTQDQPQHF.

Worth noting for this clone: The sample holds other DNA sequences that translate to the same CDR3. This rearrangement joins TRBV5-6 to TRBJ1-5; D gene unclear. V was shortened by 1 base and J by 3 bases, with 8 bases between the two germline ends. This CDR3 is built from 14 residues. Germline V lookup: CDR1 SGHDT, CDR2 YYEEEE. CDR3 in DNA: TGTGCCAGCAGCTTGACTGGAACCAATCAGCCCCAGCATTTT. It specifies CASSLTGTNQPQHF.